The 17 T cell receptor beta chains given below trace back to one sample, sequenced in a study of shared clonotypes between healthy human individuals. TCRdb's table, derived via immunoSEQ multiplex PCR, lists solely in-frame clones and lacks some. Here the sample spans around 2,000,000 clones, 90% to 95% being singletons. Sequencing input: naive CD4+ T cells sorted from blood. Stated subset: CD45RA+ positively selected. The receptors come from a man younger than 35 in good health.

The CDR3 sequence: CASSLQGWGEKLFF. Here the CDR3 DNA reads TGTGCCAGCAGTCTACAGGGGTGGGGAGAAAAACTGTTTTTT. This chain joins TRBV6-6 and TRBJ1-4; TRBD1 matches at 7 bases. Trimming at V came to 5 bases and at J to 8 bases, leaving 8 bases not matched to a gene. The length of the CDR3 is 14 residues. In germline, CDR1 is MNHNY, CDR2 SVGAGI (reference sequence).

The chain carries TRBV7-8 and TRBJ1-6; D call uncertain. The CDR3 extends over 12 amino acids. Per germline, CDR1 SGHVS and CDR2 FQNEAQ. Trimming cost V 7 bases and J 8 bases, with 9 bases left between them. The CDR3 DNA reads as TGTGCCAGCAACTATGTTGATTCACCCCTCCACTTT. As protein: CASNYVDSPLHF.

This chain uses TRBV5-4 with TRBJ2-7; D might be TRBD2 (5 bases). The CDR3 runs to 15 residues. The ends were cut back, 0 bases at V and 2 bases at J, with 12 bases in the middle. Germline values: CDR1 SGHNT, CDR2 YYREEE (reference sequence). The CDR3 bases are TGTGCCAGCAGCTTGGCGAGGGAGCCACCCTACGAGCAGTACTTC. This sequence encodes CASSLAREPPYEQYF.

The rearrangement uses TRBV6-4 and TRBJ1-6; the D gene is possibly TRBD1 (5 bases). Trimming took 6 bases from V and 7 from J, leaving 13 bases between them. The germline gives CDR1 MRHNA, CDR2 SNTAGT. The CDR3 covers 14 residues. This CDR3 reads CASSGGGLNSPLHF. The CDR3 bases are TGTGCCAGCAGCGGTGGGGGGTTAAATTCACCCCTCCACTTT.

This chain's CDR3 is CAWKGSGPDTQYF. The DNA of the CDR3 is TGTGCCTGGAAGGGGTCGGGCCCAGATACGCAGTATTTT. The chain is built from TRBV30 and TRBJ2-3, with a weak D call TRBD1 (5 bases). The germline gives CDR1 GTSNPN, CDR2 SVGIG (reference sequence). Deletions cut 4 bases from V and 4 bases from J, with 12 bases between. The CDR3 is 13 residues long.

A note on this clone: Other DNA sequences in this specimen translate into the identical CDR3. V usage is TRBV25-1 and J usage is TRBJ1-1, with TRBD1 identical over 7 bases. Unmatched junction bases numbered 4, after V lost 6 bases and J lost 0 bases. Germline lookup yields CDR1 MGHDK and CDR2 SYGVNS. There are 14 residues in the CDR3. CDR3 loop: CASSPGGVNTEAFF. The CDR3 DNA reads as TGTGCCAGCAGCCCAGGGGGGGTGAACACTGAAGCTTTCTTT.

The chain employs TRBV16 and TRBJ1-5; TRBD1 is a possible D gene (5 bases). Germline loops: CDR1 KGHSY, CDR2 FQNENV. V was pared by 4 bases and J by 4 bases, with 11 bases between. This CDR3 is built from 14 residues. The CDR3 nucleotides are TGTGCCAGCAGCCCCCTAACAGGTAATCAGCCCCAGCATTTT. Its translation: CASSPLTGNQPQHF.

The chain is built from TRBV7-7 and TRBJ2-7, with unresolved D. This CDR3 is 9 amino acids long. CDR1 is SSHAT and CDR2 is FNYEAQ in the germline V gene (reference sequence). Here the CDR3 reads CAKIHEQYF. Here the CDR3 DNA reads TGTGCTAAGATCCACGAGCAGTACTTC. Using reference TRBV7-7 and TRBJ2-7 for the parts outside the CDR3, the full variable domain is GAGVSQSPRYKVTKRGQDVTLRCDPISSHATLYWYQQALGQGPEFLTYFNYEAQPDKSGLPSDRFSAERPEGSISTLTIQRTEQRDSAMYRCAKIHEQYFGPGTRLTVT.

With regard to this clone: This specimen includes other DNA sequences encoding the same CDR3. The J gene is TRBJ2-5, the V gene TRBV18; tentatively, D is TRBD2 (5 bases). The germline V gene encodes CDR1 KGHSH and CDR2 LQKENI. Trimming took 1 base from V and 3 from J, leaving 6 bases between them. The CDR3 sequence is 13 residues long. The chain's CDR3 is CASSPLLEETQYF. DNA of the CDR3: TGTGCCAGCTCACCACTACTAGAAGAGACCCAGTACTTC.

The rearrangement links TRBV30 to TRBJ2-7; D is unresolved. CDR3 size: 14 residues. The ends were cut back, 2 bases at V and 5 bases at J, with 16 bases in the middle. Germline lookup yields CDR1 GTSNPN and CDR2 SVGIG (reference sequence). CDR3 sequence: CAWSKGATRNEQYF. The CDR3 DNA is TGTGCCTGGAGTAAAGGCGCCACCAGGAACGAGCAGTACTTC.

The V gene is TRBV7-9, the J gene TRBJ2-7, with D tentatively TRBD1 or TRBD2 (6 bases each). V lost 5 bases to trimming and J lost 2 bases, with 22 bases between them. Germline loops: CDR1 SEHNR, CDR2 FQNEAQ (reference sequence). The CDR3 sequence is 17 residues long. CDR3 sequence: CASSPTPGGVETYEQYF. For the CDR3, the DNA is TGTGCCAGCAGCCCGACCCCCGGGGGCGTTGAAACCTACGAGCAGTACTTC.

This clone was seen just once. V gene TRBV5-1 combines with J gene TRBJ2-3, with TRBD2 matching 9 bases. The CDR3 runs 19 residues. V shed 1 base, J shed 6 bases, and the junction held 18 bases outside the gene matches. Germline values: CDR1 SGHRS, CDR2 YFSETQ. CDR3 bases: TGCGCCAGCAGCTTGCGGGCAGTCACCGGGACTAGCAGTAAGGATACGCAGTATTTT. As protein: CASSLRAVTGTSSKDTQYF.

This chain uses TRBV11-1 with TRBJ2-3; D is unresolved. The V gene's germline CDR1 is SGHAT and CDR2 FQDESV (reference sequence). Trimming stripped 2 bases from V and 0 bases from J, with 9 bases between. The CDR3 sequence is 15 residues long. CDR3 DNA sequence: TGTGCCAGCAGCTTACAGTTTTCTAGCACAGATACGCAGTATTTT. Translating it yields CASSLQFSSTDTQYF. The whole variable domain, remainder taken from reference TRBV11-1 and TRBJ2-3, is EAEVAQSPRYKITEKSQAVAFWCDPISGHATLYWYRQILGQGPELLVQFQDESVVDDSQLPKDRFSAERLKGVDSTLKIQPAELGDSAMYLCASSLQFSSTDTQYFGPGTRLTVL.

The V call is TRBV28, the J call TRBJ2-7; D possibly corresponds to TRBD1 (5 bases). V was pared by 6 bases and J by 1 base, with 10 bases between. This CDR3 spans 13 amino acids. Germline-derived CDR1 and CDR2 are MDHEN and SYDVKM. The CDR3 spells CASRSDSSYEQYF. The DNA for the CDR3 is TGTGCCAGCAGATCAGACAGTTCCTACGAGCAGTACTTC.

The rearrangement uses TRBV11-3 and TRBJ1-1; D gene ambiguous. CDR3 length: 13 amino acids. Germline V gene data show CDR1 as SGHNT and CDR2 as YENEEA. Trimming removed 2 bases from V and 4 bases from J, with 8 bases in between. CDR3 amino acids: CASSLTTGTEAFF. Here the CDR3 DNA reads TGTGCCAGCAGCTTAACGACGGGCACTGAAGCTTTCTTT.

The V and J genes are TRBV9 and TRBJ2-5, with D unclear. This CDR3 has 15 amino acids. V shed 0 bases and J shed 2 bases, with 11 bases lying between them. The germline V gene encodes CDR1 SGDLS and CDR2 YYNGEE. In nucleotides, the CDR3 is TGTGCCAGCAGCGTAGACGGCCGAACGCAAGAGACCCAGTACTTC. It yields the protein CASSVDGRTQETQYF. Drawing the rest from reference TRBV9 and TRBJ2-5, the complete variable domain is DSGVTQTPKHLITATGQRVTLRCSPRSGDLSVYWYQQSLDQGLQFLIQYYNGEERAKGNILERFSAQQFPDLHSELNLSSLELGDSALYFCASSVDGRTQETQYFGPGTRLLVL.

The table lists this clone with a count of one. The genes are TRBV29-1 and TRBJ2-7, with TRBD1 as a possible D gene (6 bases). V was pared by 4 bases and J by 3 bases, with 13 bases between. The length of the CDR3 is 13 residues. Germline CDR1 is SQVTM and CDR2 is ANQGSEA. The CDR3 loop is CSVGQALGYEQYF. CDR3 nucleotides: TGCAGCGTTGGACAGGCCCTAGGCTACGAGCAGTACTTC.